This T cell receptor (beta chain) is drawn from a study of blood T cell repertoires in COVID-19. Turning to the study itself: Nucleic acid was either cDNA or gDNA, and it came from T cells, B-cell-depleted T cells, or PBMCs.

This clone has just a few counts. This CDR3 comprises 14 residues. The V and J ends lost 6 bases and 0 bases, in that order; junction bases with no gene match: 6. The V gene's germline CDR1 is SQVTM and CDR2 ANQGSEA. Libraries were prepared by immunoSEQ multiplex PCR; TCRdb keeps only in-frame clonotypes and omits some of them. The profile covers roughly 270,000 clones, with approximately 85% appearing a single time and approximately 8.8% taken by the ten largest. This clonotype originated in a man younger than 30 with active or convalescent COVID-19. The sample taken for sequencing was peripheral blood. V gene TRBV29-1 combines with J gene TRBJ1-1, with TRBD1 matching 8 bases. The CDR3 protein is CSVTGTGMNTEAFF. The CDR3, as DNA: TGCAGCGTGACCGGGACAGGAATGAACACTGAAGCTTTCTTT. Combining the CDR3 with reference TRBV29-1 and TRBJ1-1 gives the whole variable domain SAVISQKPSRDICQRGTSLTIQCQVDSQVTMMFWYRQQPGQSLTLIATANQGSEATYESGFVIDKFPISRPNLTFSTLTVSNMSPEDSSIYLCSVTGTGMNTEAFFGQGTRLTVV.